This TCR beta chain was profiled in a study of vaccination effects on CD4 cells after COVID-19. Antigen-specific CD4+ T cells expanded by the ViraFEST assay with viral peptide pools were then sequenced. Culture lasted 10 days before CD4+ T cell isolation. Infection dated between March and December 2020, before the Alpha, Beta and Delta variants reached the United States. Participants completed two doses of the BNT162b2 or mRNA-1273 vaccine. PBMC cultures contained two million cells per well, around 9.7 IU/ml IL-2 and around 9.3 ug/ml peptides. IL-2 medium took the place of half the medium on both days 3 and 7. Only in-frame clones appear in the TCRdb table, and some are missing; sequencing was by immunoSEQ multiplex PCR. The profile covers more than 10,000 clones, with just under 75% appearing a single time and around a third taken by the ten largest. Concerning this clone itself: The antigen is unknown.

Looked up from germline, CDR1 is SGHTA and CDR2 is FQGNSA. The CDR3 totals 15 residues. Trimming pared 1 base from V and 1 base from J, leaving 8 bases between. The source is a human donor who had a prior SARS-CoV-2 infection. The gene calls are TRBV7-2 and TRBJ2-1, with D perhaps given as TRBD1 or TRBD2 (6 bases each). The sequencing here drew on CD4+ T cells from PBMCs cultured with HCoV-NL63 spike peptides, taken after COVID-19 vaccination. As DNA, the CDR3 is TGTGCCAGCAGCTTAGGGGGGGCTTCCTACAATGAGCAGTTCTTC. Protein sequence: CASSLGGASYNEQFF.